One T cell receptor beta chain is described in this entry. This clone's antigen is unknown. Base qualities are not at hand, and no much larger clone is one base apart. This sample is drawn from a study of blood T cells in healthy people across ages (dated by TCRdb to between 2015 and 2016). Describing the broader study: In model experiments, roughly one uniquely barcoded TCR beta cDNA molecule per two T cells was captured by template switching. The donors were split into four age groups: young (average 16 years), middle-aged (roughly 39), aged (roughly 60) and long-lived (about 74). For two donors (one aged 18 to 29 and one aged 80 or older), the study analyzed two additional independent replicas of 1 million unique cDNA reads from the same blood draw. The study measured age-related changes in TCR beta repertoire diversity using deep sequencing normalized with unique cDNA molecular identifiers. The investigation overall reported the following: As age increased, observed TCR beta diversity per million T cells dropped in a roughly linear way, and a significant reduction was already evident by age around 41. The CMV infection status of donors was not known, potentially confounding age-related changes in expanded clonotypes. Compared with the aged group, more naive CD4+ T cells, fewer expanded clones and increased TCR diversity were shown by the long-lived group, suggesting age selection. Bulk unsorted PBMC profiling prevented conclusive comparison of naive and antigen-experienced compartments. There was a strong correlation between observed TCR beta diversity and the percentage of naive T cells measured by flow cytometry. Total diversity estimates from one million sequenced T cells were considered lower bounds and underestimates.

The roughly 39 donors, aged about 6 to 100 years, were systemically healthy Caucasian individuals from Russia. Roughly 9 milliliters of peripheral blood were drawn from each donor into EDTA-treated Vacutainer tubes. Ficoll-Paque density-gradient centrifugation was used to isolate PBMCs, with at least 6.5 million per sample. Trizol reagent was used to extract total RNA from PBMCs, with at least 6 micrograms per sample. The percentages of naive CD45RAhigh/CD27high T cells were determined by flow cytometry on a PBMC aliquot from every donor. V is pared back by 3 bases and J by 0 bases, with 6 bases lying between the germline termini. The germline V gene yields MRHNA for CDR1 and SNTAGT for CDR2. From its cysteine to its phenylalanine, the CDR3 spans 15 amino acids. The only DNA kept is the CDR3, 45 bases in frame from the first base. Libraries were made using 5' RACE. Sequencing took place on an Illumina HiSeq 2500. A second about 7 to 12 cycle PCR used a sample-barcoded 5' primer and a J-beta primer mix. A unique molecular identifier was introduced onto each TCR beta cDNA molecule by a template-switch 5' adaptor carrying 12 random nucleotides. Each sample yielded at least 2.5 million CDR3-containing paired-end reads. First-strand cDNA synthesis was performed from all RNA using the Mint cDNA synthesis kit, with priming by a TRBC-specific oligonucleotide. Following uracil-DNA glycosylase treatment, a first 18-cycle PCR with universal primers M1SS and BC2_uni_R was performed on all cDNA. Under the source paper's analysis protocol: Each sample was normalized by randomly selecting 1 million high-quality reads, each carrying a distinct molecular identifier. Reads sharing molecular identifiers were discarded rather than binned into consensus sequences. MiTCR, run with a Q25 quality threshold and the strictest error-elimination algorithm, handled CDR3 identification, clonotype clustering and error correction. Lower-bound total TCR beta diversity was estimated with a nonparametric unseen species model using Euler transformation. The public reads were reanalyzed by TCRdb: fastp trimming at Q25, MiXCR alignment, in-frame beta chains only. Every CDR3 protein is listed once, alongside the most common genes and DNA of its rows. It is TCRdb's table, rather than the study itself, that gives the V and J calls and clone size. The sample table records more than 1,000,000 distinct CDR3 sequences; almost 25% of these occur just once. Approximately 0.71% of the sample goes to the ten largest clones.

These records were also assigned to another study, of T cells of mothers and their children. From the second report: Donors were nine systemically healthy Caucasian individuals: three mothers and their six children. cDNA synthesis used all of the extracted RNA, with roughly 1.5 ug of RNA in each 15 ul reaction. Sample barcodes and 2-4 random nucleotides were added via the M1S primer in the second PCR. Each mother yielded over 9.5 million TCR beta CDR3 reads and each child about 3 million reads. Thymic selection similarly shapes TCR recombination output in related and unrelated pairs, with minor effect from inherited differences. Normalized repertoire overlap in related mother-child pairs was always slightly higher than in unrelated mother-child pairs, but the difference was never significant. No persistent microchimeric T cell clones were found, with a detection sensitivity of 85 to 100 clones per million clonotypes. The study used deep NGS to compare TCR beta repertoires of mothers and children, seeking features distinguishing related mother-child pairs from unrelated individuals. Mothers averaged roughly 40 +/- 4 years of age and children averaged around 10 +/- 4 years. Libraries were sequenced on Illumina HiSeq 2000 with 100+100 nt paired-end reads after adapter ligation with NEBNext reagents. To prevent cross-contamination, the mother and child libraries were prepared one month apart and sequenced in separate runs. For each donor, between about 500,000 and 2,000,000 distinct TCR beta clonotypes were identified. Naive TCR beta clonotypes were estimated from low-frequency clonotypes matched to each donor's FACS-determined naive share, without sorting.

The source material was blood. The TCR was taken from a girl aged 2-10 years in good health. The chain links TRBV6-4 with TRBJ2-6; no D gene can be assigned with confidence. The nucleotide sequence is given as TGTGCCAGCAGTGAAAAAGACTCTGGGGCCAACGTCCTGACTTTC. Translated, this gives CASSEKDSGANVLTF.